Below are 11 T cell receptor beta chains sequenced from a single sample in a study of Tregs in tolerant kidney transplant recipients. These receptors have no identified antigens. The assay was immunoSEQ multiplex PCR, and TCRdb's table has in-frame clones only and misses some. The table shows about 20,000 clones, with 55% to 75% occurring only once. The sample comprised Tregs from blood cultured with allogeneic cells. The receptors derive from a human donor in good health.

The V call is TRBV5-1, the J call TRBJ2-7; 11 bases match TRBD1. Trimming cost V 2 bases and J 2 bases; bases outside gene matches: 12. Germline V CDR1 and CDR2: SGHRS, YFSETQ. CDR3 length: 18 residues. The CDR3 protein is CASSFGDRGSQFPYEQYF. DNA for the CDR3: TGCGCCAGCAGCTTCGGGGACAGGGGGTCCCAGTTCCCCTACGAGCAGTACTTC.

The chain carries TRBV2 and TRBJ1-3; tentatively, D is TRBD1 (5 bases). The CDR3 extends over 13 amino acids. Germline V gene sequence: CDR1 SNHLY, CDR2 FYNNEI. V was clipped by 11 bases and J by 4 bases, with 15 bases between them. CDR3 nucleotides: TGTGCCTCTCGGGGGATGCGAGGAAACACCATATATTTT. Translated: CASRGMRGNTIYF.

This sequence joins TRBV7-8 and TRBJ1-1; D is uncertain. Germline CDR1 reads SGHVS; CDR2 reads FQNEAQ. The CDR3 runs to 16 residues. Trimming pared 2 bases from V and 0 bases from J, leaving 13 bases between. The CDR3 DNA follows: TGTGCCAGCAGCTTACATTGGCAGGTCATGAACACTGAAGCTTTCTTT. It is translated as CASSLHWQVMNTEAFF.

A note on this clone: The junction differs from germline at one of its ends, possibly a read error. Different DNA sequences within this sample yield the same CDR3. This CDR3 is CASSERTGRTGELFF. Here the CDR3 DNA reads TGTGCCAGCAGTGAGAGGACAGGGAGAACCGGGGAGCTATTTTTT. V gene TRBV2 combines with J gene TRBJ2-2; 8 bases line up with TRBD1. Per germline, CDR1 SNHLY and CDR2 FYNNEI. This CDR3 is built from 15 residues.

V is TRBV7-9 and J is TRBJ2-5, with 13 bases that match TRBD2. Per the germline V gene, CDR1 is SEHNR and CDR2 is FQNEAQ (reference sequence). Trimming cost V 5 bases and J 1 base; bases outside gene matches: 7. This CDR3 region has 17 residues. In DNA form, the CDR3 reads TGTGCCAGCAGCGACGGGACTAGCGGGATGGTCCAAGAGACCCAGTACTTC. It is translated as CASSDGTSGMVQETQYF.

This chain links TRBV7-6 with TRBJ2-3; 9 bases fit TRBD2. This CDR3 has 16 amino acids. V lost 4 bases, J lost 0 bases, and 5 bases stayed unmatched. Germline assignment: CDR1 SGHVS and CDR2 FNYEAQ. The CDR3 DNA reads as TGTGCCAGCAGCTACCTGAGCGGGGGGAGCACAGATACGCAGTATTTT. Its translation is CASSYLSGGSTDTQYF. Full variable domain (missing parts from reference TRBV7-6 and TRBJ2-3): GAGVSQSPRYKVTKRGQDVALRCDPISGHVSLYWYRQALGQGPEFLTYFNYEAQQDKSGLPNDRFSAERPEGSISTLTIQRTEQRDSAMYRCASSYLSGGSTDTQYFGPGTRLTVL.

The chain is built from TRBV5-1 and TRBJ1-1; D is uncertain. Trimming removed 3 bases from V and 5 bases from J, with 17 bases in between. The CDR3 has 15 residues. Germline V gives CDR1 SGHRS, CDR2 YFSETQ. The CDR3 bases are TGCGCCAGCAGCTCGAGCCTGTTTGGGGTGACTGAAGCTTTCTTT. Amino acid sequence: CASSSSLFGVTEAFF.

The chain carries TRBV9 and TRBJ1-2; no clear D. CDR1 SGDLS and CDR2 YYNGEE come from the germline V gene. This CDR3 region has 13 residues. The germline V and J ends were trimmed by 0 bases and 2 bases, with 5 bases remaining between them. The CDR3 loop is CASSVEGNYGYTF. CDR3 coding DNA: TGTGCCAGCAGCGTAGAGGGAAACTATGGCTACACCTTC.

The chain uses TRBV7-6 and TRBJ1-5; 7 bases are shared with TRBD1. Germline assignment: CDR1 SGHVS and CDR2 FNYEAQ. The CDR3 covers 18 residues. Trimming took 5 bases from V and 1 from J; bases not matched to a gene: 14. CDR3 loop: CASSRAPDRVGSNQPQHF. DNA of the CDR3: TGTGCCAGCAGCCGCGCCCCCGACAGGGTAGGAAGCAATCAGCCCCAGCATTTT. Full variable domain (missing parts from reference TRBV7-6 and TRBJ1-5): GAGVSQSPRYKVTKRGQDVALRCDPISGHVSLYWYRQALGQGPEFLTYFNYEAQQDKSGLPNDRFSAERPEGSISTLTIQRTEQRDSAMYRCASSRAPDRVGSNQPQHFGDGTRLSIL.

This sequence joins TRBV19 and TRBJ1-5, with no clear D. Trimming stripped 1 base from V and 6 bases from J, with 13 bases between. CDR3 length: 15 residues. Germline CDR1 is LNHDA and CDR2 is SQIVND (reference sequence). CDR3 in amino acids: CASSIVGRQFQPQHF. CDR3 sequence (DNA): TGTGCCAGTAGTATAGTAGGACGGCAGTTTCAGCCCCAGCATTTT.

The CDR3, as DNA: TGTGCCAGCTCACCAGATTCCGGCGGCTACACCTTC. It translates to CASSPDSGGYTF. The chain recombines TRBV18 with TRBJ1-2, with D unresolved. V was clipped by 2 bases and J by 8 bases, with 9 bases between them. The CDR3 length is 12 residues. In germline, CDR1 is KGHSH, CDR2 LQKENI.